The entry below gives a single TCR beta chain sequence along with its context. Its antigen is unknown. This CDR3 is built from 14 residues. The germline V gene encodes CDR1 MNHNS and CDR2 SASEGT. Deletions cut 5 bases from V and 3 bases from J, with 11 bases between. This PCR relied on a set of 60 Vbeta primers and 13 Jbeta primers. Clones were sequenced by immunoSEQ multiplex PCR, and TCRdb holds only the in-frame ones, with some missing. The sample holds about 67,000 clones, about 65% seen once. The sample is drawn from a study of cytomegalovirus exposure and HLA in healthy donors. Across the study: Ancestry clustering placed roughly four fifths of about 400 genotyped donors in the Caucasian-associated cluster. General observations from the study: Among the CMV-associated chains, three were confirmed in vitro as specific for CMV antigens. There was a cluster of highly shared sequence variants that was likely a sequencing artifact.

The sequence was collected from a woman under 40 in good health and CMV-seronegative. Material for sequencing was PBMCs. This sequence joins TRBV6-1 and TRBJ1-5, with a possible D match to TRBD1 (5 bases). The CDR3 DNA sequence: TGTGCCAGCAGTCTAGACAGATTCAATCAGCCCCAGCATTTT. Amino acid sequence: CASSLDRFNQPQHF.